This T cell receptor beta chain is from a study of cytomegalovirus exposure and HLA in healthy donors. Study-level findings and limits: Associated with cytomegalovirus, according to the listing, were some 150 TCR beta chains. Many donors shared some public TCRs, even though most TCR sequences were rare.

Use of 60 Vbeta and 13 Jbeta primers characterized the PCR. Produced via immunoSEQ multiplex PCR; TCRdb's table is partial and in-frame only. The sample includes 110,000 or so clones, around 77% seen only once; the top ten take roughly 4.5%. Details on this clone: The antigen is unknown.

This CDR3 is 16 amino acids long. Germline V CDR1 and CDR2: MRHNA, SNTAGT. After removal of 0 bases from V and 11 bases from J, the junction contained 13 bases not matched to a gene. The TCR was taken from a man aged 50 to 59 in good health and CMV-seropositive. This chain joins TRBV6-4 and TRBJ1-1; 9 bases match TRBD1. Sequences were obtained from PBMCs. CDR3: CASSDSTGQGPLGAFF. Here the CDR3 DNA reads TGTGCCAGCAGTGACTCGACTGGACAGGGGCCCCTAGGGGCTTTCTTT.